The 28 T cell receptor beta chains below were found in one sample sequenced in a study of T cells after yellow fever vaccination. MiXCR, applied by TCRdb to the 5' RACE reads, yields one record per CDR3 protein. The sample includes some 560,000 distinct CDR3 sequences, about a sixth seen only once; the top ten take around 15%. Sequenced material: PBMCs, taken 5 to 6 days after the first yellow fever vaccination. The receptor source for this set is a man between 18 and 29 years old who received the YFV17D yellow fever vaccine.

This clonotype was recorded a few times. The rearrangement uses TRBV10-3 and TRBJ1-1; the D is unclear. V was cut by 2 bases and J by 6 bases, with 10 bases left in between. This CDR3 comprises 13 residues. Germline V gene data show CDR1 as ENHRY and CDR2 as SYGVKD. CDR3: CAISEATYSEAFF. DNA of the CDR3: TGTGCCATCAGTGAGGCTACTTACTCTGAAGCTTTCTTT.

V gene TRBV6-1 combines with J gene TRBJ2-2; 12 nucleotides agree with TRBD2. This CDR3 contains 15 residues. Germline CDR1 reads MNHNS; CDR2 reads SASEGT. V shed 6 bases and J 6 bases; nucleotides not matched to a gene: 5. The CDR3 DNA follows: TGTGCCAGCAGACCTAGCGGGGGGGCCTCCGGGGAGCTGTTTTTT. Residues: CASRPSGGASGELFF.

This clonotype was seen a handful of times. This chain connects TRBV15 to TRBJ2-5, with D unresolved. Germline V gene data show CDR1 as LNHNV and CDR2 as YYDKDF (reference sequence). The CDR3 totals 14 residues. V was trimmed by 3 bases and J by 0 bases, leaving 8 bases between them. CDR3 protein: CATSRVFHQETQYF. Here the CDR3 DNA reads TGTGCCACCAGCAGGGTCTTCCACCAAGAGACCCAGTACTTC.

This chain links TRBV20-1 with TRBJ2-2, with D possibly being TRBD1 or TRBD2 (5 bases each). This CDR3 spans 14 amino acids. Germline loops: CDR1 DFQATT, CDR2 SNEGSKA (reference sequence). V was cut by 6 bases and J by 1 base, with 12 bases left in between. Written as DNA, the CDR3 is TGCAGTGCGTGGGACCCGCAGAACACCGGGGAGCTGTTTTTT. Its translation: CSAWDPQNTGELFF.

This clonotype appeared a few times. The chain uses TRBV5-1 and TRBJ2-1; D remains unclear. This CDR3 region has 15 residues. Germline CDR1 SGHRS, CDR2 YFSETQ. V lost 6 bases and J 0 bases, leaving 13 bases between the germline ends. CDR3 nucleotides: TGCGCCAGCACCTCGACACAGAGCTCCTACAATGAGCAGTTCTTC. It is translated as CASTSTQSSYNEQFF.

This clonotype was counted a few times. The gene calls are TRBV6-5 and TRBJ1-1; 7 bases align to TRBD1. Germline CDR1 reads MNHEY; CDR2 reads SVGAGI. CDR3 length equals 13 residues. Trimming cost V 5 bases and J 11 bases; bases outside gene matches: 11. In DNA form, the CDR3 reads TGTGCCAGCAGTCGAGACAGGGATCACTACGCTTTCTTT. It specifies CASSRDRDHYAFF.

Many counts were recorded for this clonotype. The chain links TRBV20-1 to TRBJ1-1; no clear D gene. Germline V gives CDR1 DFQATT, CDR2 SNEGSKA (reference sequence). The CDR3 contains 12 residues. Trimming took off 5 bases at V and 3 bases at J, with 10 bases between the two ends. The CDR3 loop reads CSAGRGDTEAFF. The CDR3 DNA sequence: TGCAGTGCTGGCCGCGGGGACACTGAAGCTTTCTTT.

The V call is TRBV18, the J call TRBJ2-1, with 8 bases aligning to TRBD1. Germline V gives CDR1 KGHSH, CDR2 LQKENI. The junction had 8 bases not matched to a gene; V was cut back by 6 bases and J by 4 bases. The CDR3 extends over 15 amino acids. CDR3 in DNA: TGTGCCAGCTCTCCAGGGACAGGTCCTTACAATGAGCAGTTCTTC. This encodes CASSPGTGPYNEQFF.

This clonotype has only a few counts. The chain links TRBV5-1 to TRBJ2-7; possible D gene TRBD1, 6 bases. CDR1 and CDR2 from the germline V gene are SGHRS and YFSETQ. The CDR3 consists of 14 residues. Trimming cost V 0 bases and J 3 bases, with 10 bases left between them. The CDR3 DNA reads as TGCGCCAGCAGCTTGGGTCCAGGGGACTACGAGCAGTACTTC. Residues: CASSLGPGDYEQYF.

This chain connects TRBV24-1 to TRBJ2-3; TRBD2 aligns across 9 bases. Germline V lookup: CDR1 KGHDR, CDR2 SFDVKD. This CDR3 has 15 amino acids. V dropped 3 bases and J dropped 3; count of bases not matched to a gene: 3. The CDR3 coding sequence is TGTGCCACCAGTGATGGTAGCGGGGGAACAGATACGCAGTATTTT. Its protein product is CATSDGSGGTDTQYF.

Written as DNA, the CDR3 is TGTGCCAGCTCACTCGGACAGGCCACTGAAGCTTTCTTT. It encodes CASSLGQATEAFF. The chain couples TRBV12-3 or TRBV12-4 to TRBJ1-1; 7 bases map to TRBD1. The CDR3 is 13 residues long. Losses at the gene ends were 8 bases for V and 4 bases for J; bases not matched to a gene: 7.

Only a few counts were recorded for this clonotype. The V and J genes are TRBV6-4 and TRBJ2-3, with TRBD2 matching 9 bases. The V gene's germline CDR1 is MRHNA and CDR2 SNTAGT. V gave up 5 bases and J gave up 4 bases; unmatched junction bases: 7. CDR3 length equals 15 residues. In DNA, the CDR3 is TGTGCCAGCAGTTCAAGCGGGGGGCGGTCAGATACGCAGTATTTT. This codes for CASSSSGGRSDTQYF.

This clonotype was counted a few times. The chain uses TRBV3-1 and TRBJ2-3; TRBD2 is a possible D gene (6 bases). Trimming cost V 3 bases and J 0 bases, with 16 bases left between them. The CDR3 runs 17 residues. Per the germline V gene, CDR1 is LGHDT and CDR2 is YNNKEL (reference sequence). For the CDR3, the DNA is TGTGCCAGCAGCCAGAAGACTAGGGGCCCCAGCACAGATACGCAGTATTTT. Amino acid sequence: CASSQKTRGPSTDTQYF.

The chain has TRBV4-3 and TRBJ2-2; 11 nucleotides match TRBD2. The CDR3 extends over 16 amino acids. Germline V gene lookup returns CDR1 LGHNA and CDR2 YSLEER. V trimming: 4 bases; J trimming: 3 bases; junction bases outside the gene matches: 4. Written as DNA, the CDR3 is TGCGCCAGCAGCCGACTAGCGGGGCGATACACCGGGGAGCTGTTTTTT. Translated, it gives CASSRLAGRYTGELFF.

This clonotype was seen repeatedly, ten times or more. This rearrangement joins TRBV5-1 to TRBJ2-5; D ambiguous. CDR1 and CDR2 from the germline V gene are SGHRS and YFSETQ. The length of the CDR3 is 14 residues. Trimming cost V 2 bases and J 1 base, with 9 bases left between them. CDR3 protein: CASSFFGPQETQYF. The CDR3, as DNA: TGCGCCAGCAGCTTTTTTGGACCCCAAGAGACCCAGTACTTC.

A few counts support this clonotype. The rearrangement links TRBV13 to TRBJ2-7; TRBD1 might be the D (6 bases). The germline gives CDR1 PRHDT, CDR2 FYEKMQ (reference sequence). Trimming took 0 bases from V and 3 from J, leaving 12 bases between them. The CDR3 spans 15 residues. The DNA of the CDR3 is TGTGCCAGCAGCTTAGGCCAGGGGCCGTTCTACGAGCAGTACTTC. This encodes CASSLGQGPFYEQYF.

This clonotype was seen at least ten times. The rearrangement links TRBV7-2 to TRBJ2-7, with TRBD2 matching 9 bases. The CDR3 extends over 16 amino acids. Germline V gene sequence: CDR1 SGHTA, CDR2 FQGNSA. Unmatched junction bases numbered 8, after V lost 1 base and J lost 4 bases. CDR3 nucleotide sequence: TGTGCCAGCAGCTTAGAGGGCGGGGGGGCTGGTTACGAGCAGTACTTC. Residues: CASSLEGGGAGYEQYF. The complete variable domain, with remaining parts taken from reference TRBV7-2 and TRBJ2-7, reads GAGVSQSPSNKVTEKGKDVELRCDPISGHTALYWYRQSLGQGLEFLIYFQGNSAPDKSGLPSDRFSAERTGGSVSTLTIQRTQQEDSAVYLCASSLEGGGAGYEQYFGPGTRLTVT.

The V and J genes are TRBV7-2 and TRBJ1-2; D not certain. This CDR3 region has 16 residues. V gave up 0 bases and J gave up 0 bases, with 11 bases separating them. Per germline, CDR1 SGHTA and CDR2 FQGNSA. CDR3 region: CASSLARTDTNYGYTF. As DNA, the CDR3 is TGTGCCAGCAGCTTAGCCAGAACAGATACTAACTATGGCTACACCTTC.

The chain uses TRBV18 and TRBJ2-2; D possibly corresponds to TRBD1 (6 bases). CDR1 and CDR2 from the germline V gene are KGHSH and LQKENI. The CDR3 sequence is 15 residues long. Trimming removed 6 bases from V and 3 bases from J, with 14 bases in between. CDR3 region: CASSKQGTDTGELFF. In DNA, the CDR3 is TGTGCCAGCTCCAAACAGGGAACGGACACCGGGGAGCTGTTTTTT. Looking up the rest from reference TRBV18 and TRBJ2-2 gives the full variable domain: NAGVMQNPRHLVRRRGQEARLRCSPMKGHSHVYWYRQLPEEGLKFMVYLQKENIIDESGMPKERFSAEFPKEGPSILRIQQVVRGDSAAYFCASSKQGTDTGELFFGEGSRLTVL.

Notes on this clonotype: The junction and the germline gene differ at one end; a read error may be behind it. The V and J genes are TRBV2 and TRBJ1-4; D gene uncertain. CDR1 and CDR2 from the germline V gene are SNHLY and FYNNEI. The CDR3 runs 12 residues. The chain's CDR3 is CASGETHEKLFF. Here the CDR3 DNA reads TGTGCCAGCGGTGAAACACATGAAAAACTGTTTTTT.

V is TRBV7-9 and J is TRBJ2-5, with unresolved D. Trimming took off 11 bases at V and 4 bases at J, with 23 bases between the two ends. The CDR3 extends over 15 amino acids. Germline V gives CDR1 SEHNR, CDR2 FQNEAQ (reference sequence). The CDR3 spells CAVSLVVEHPETQYF. The CDR3, as DNA: TGTGCCGTCAGCTTAGTGGTGGAACATCCAGAGACCCAGTACTTC.

This clonotype was seen a few times. The chain couples TRBV4-1 to TRBJ1-3; D may be TRBD1 (5 bases). The length of the CDR3 is 14 residues. Per the germline V gene, CDR1 is MGHRA and CDR2 is YSYEKL. With 0 bases removed from V and 5 bases from J, the gap between germline ends came to 8 bases. The CDR3 DNA reads TGCGCCAGCAGCCAAGAGCAGGGAAGAAACACCATATATTTT. Protein product: CASSQEQGRNTIYF.

V and J are TRBV10-3 and TRBJ2-7, with D possibly TRBD2 on 6 matching bases. Trimming pared 2 bases from V and 1 base from J, leaving 9 bases between. Germline V gene sequence: CDR1 ENHRY, CDR2 SYGVKD. This CDR3 spans 14 amino acids. CDR3 residues: CAISEGEASYEQYV. The CDR3 DNA reads TGTGCCATCAGTGAGGGGGAGGCATCCTACGAGCAGTACGTC.

The chain couples TRBV5-1 to TRBJ2-1, with D uncertain. Per germline, CDR1 SGHRS and CDR2 YFSETQ. V lost 0 bases to trimming and J lost 15 bases, with 13 bases between them. The CDR3 consists of 12 residues. The CDR3 protein is CASSLDLPARFF. The CDR3 region has the DNA TGCGCCAGCAGCTTGGACCTCCCGGCGCGGTTCTTC.

This clonotype was seen a handful of times. The chain has TRBV7-3 and TRBJ2-3; D not certain. Germline V CDR1 and CDR2: SGHTA, FQGTGA. The V and J ends lost 3 bases and 2 bases respectively, with 9 bases between them. There are 14 residues in the CDR3. CDR3 protein: CASSFTGVTDTQYF. The CDR3 DNA follows: TGTGCCAGCAGCTTTACTGGGGTCACAGATACGCAGTATTTT.

The chain links TRBV27 to TRBJ2-4; D possibly uses TRBD1 or TRBD2 (5 bases each). CDR1 and CDR2 from the germline V gene are MNHEY and SMNVEV (reference sequence). V was shortened by 4 bases and J by 0 bases, with 13 bases between the two germline ends. The CDR3 totals 16 residues. The DNA for the CDR3 is TGTGCCAGCAGTTCGGGACCGTCCTTAGCCAAAAACATTCAGTACTTC. As protein: CASSSGPSLAKNIQYF.

V is TRBV18 and J is TRBJ2-7, with D unresolved. The CDR3 is 14 residues long. CDR1 is KGHSH and CDR2 is LQKENI in the germline V gene. Trimming shortened V by 3 bases and J by 6 bases, and 15 bases separated the two germline ends. The CDR3 loop is CASSPNAGLGEQYV. In DNA form, the CDR3 reads TGTGCCAGCTCACCCAACGCCGGTTTGGGCGAGCAGTACGTC.

The J gene is TRBJ2-7, the V gene TRBV12-3 or TRBV12-4; 9 bases agree with TRBD1. V was pared by 5 bases and J by 4 bases, with 6 bases of the junction left unmatched. CDR3 size: 14 residues. CDR3 in DNA: TGTGCCAGCAGTCCCACGGACAGGGGTTACGAGCAGTACTTC. It codes for CASSPTDRGYEQYF.